The next 11 T cell receptor beta chains were all read from a single sample in a study of early stage breast cancer tumors. Here immunoSEQ multiplex PCR was the method, and the copy in TCRdb shows in-frame clones only, minus some. This table has 60,000 to 75,000 clones, more than 70% appearing once. Input material: blood. The origin of the receptors is a person aged 40 to 49 with breast cancer.

This chain uses TRBV5-1 with TRBJ1-2, with D perhaps TRBD1 (5 bases). Per the germline V gene, CDR1 is SGHRS and CDR2 is YFSETQ. This CDR3 is built from 11 residues. V lost 4 bases and J 8 bases, leaving 9 bases between the germline ends. CDR3 sequence (DNA): TGCGCCAGCAGCGAAGGGGTCGGCTACACCTTC. It specifies CASSEGVGYTF. Complete variable domain (other parts from reference TRBV5-1 and TRBJ1-2): KAGVTQTPRYLIKTRGQQVTLSCSPISGHRSVSWYQQTPGQGLQFLFEYFSETQRNKGNFPGRFSGRQFSNSRSEMNVSTLELGDSALYLCASSEGVGYTFGSGTRLTVV.

Only one count was recorded for this clone. The chain is built from TRBV27 and TRBJ1-1; 7 positions match TRBD1. The germline gives CDR1 MNHEY, CDR2 SMNVEV (reference sequence). V lost 1 base, J lost 3 bases, and 5 bases stayed unmatched. The CDR3 loop spans 15 amino acids. The CDR3: CASSLYPDRDTEAFF. CDR3 sequence (DNA): TGTGCCAGCAGTTTATACCCCGACAGGGACACTGAAGCTTTCTTT.

The chain joins TRBV29-1 to TRBJ2-5; 9 nucleotides line up with TRBD1. This CDR3 is 12 amino acids long. V gave up 7 bases and J gave up 2 bases; unmatched junction bases: 2. Germline-derived CDR1 and CDR2 are SQVTM and ANQGSEA. The CDR3 here is CSADRGQETQYF. As DNA, the CDR3 is TGCAGCGCTGACAGGGGGCAAGAGACCCAGTACTTC.

V and J are TRBV4-1 and TRBJ2-7; D might be TRBD1 or TRBD2, each matching 5 bases. V dropped 4 bases and J dropped 7 bases, with 14 bases sitting between them. Germline V gives CDR1 MGHRA, CDR2 YSYEKL. The CDR3 runs 13 residues. The CDR3 region has the DNA TGCGCCAGCAGCCGCGAGGGGCTCGGGGAGCAGTACTTC. It is translated as CASSREGLGEQYF.

The chain carries TRBV30 and TRBJ2-1; no reliable D call. The CDR3 covers 14 residues. V shed 3 bases and J shed 0 bases, with 9 bases lying between them. CDR1 GTSNPN and CDR2 SVGIG come from the germline V gene (reference sequence). The CDR3 DNA sequence: TGTGCCTGGAGCAGGATGAGCTCCTACAATGAGCAGTTCTTC. Translation gives CAWSRMSSYNEQFF.

V is TRBV6-5 and J is TRBJ2-2; maybe TRBD1 (6 bases). V shed 9 bases and J shed 2 bases, with 13 bases lying between them. Germline CDR1 is MNHEY and CDR2 is SVGAGI. CDR3 size: 14 residues. The CDR3 bases are TGTGCCAGTGCTACAGGGTCAAACACCGGGGAGCTGTTTTTT. Amino acids: CASATGSNTGELFF.

The CDR3 loop is CASSSGPGLAGPEQFF. The CDR3, as DNA: TGTGCCAGCAGCTCGGGACCGGGACTAGCGGGGCCTGAGCAGTTCTTC. The genes are TRBV7-9 and TRBJ2-1, with 13 bases matching TRBD2. The CDR3 contains 16 residues. Germline V CDR1 and CDR2: SEHNR, FQNEAQ (reference sequence). V was clipped by 4 bases and J by 9 bases; unmatched bases: 9.

The chain is built from TRBV9 and TRBJ2-3; 8 bases are shared with TRBD1. The germline V gene encodes CDR1 SGDLS and CDR2 YYNGEE. J gave up 4 bases and V 1 base, and 11 bases lay outside the gene matches. The CDR3 spans 17 residues. DNA for the CDR3: TGTGCCAGCAGCGTAAGTTTAGGGGCAGGGGGCCCAGATACGCAGTATTTT. Residues: CASSVSLGAGGPDTQYF.

The chain carries TRBV28 and TRBJ1-3, with D maybe TRBD1 (6 bases). This CDR3 is 17 amino acids long. Germline V gene data show CDR1 as MDHEN and CDR2 as SYDVKM. Deletions cut 3 bases from V and 2 bases from J, with 17 bases between. DNA for the CDR3: TGTGCCAGCAGTTTTTGGGGACAACAGGGTCCTGGAAACACCATATATTTT. Its protein product is CASSFWGQQGPGNTIYF.

This chain joins TRBV29-1 and TRBJ2-5; 8 bases align to TRBD1. V was clipped by 3 bases and J by 9 bases; unmatched bases: 12. Germline loops: CDR1 SQVTM, CDR2 ANQGSEA. The CDR3 sequence is 14 residues long. The CDR3 sequence: CSVEIMGQARAQYF. In DNA, the CDR3 is TGCAGCGTTGAGATAATGGGACAGGCGAGGGCCCAGTACTTC.

This chain joins TRBV28 and TRBJ2-5; 10 bases map to TRBD2. V gave up 4 bases and J gave up 5 bases; unmatched junction bases: 10. The CDR3 is 16 amino acids. Germline lookup yields CDR1 MDHEN and CDR2 SYDVKM. CDR3 sequence (DNA): TGTGCCAGCAGTTCCAGACTAGCGGGCCCTTTGGAGACCCAGTACTTC. Protein: CASSSRLAGPLETQYF.